This T cell receptor beta chain is from a study of blood T cell repertoires in COVID-19. Germline lookup yields CDR1 SGHRS and CDR2 YFSETQ. V was pared by 7 bases and J by 2 bases, with 8 bases between. CDR3 length equals 12 residues. Sequencing was performed with immunoSEQ multiplex PCR; in TCRdb, only in-frame clones are kept and a portion is missing. The table records 91,000 or so clones, about nine tenths of them present only once. V gene TRBV5-1 combines with J gene TRBJ2-3, with D uncertain. This sequence was found in a woman aged 50 to 60 in a cohort sampled during active COVID-19. The sequencing input was peripheral blood. The CDR3 DNA reads TGCGCCAGCGGGCTTCCCACAGATACGCAGTATTTT. Its translation is CASGLPTDTQYF.